This T cell receptor beta chain is drawn from a study of T cell responses to AZD1222 COVID-19 vaccine. This clone was picked up a small number of times. This CDR3 has 15 residues. Germline assignment: CDR1 SGHNT and CDR2 YYREEE (reference sequence). V was clipped by 0 bases and J by 6 bases, with 16 bases between them. The data were produced by immunoSEQ multiplex PCR, yet TCRdb's version contains in-frame clones alone and is incomplete. The repertoire holds about 150,000 clones, with roughly 90% as singletons. This chain joins TRBV5-4 and TRBJ2-7; no clear D. The sequence was obtained from an adult who received the AZD1222 COVID-19 vaccine. The sequencing here drew on peripheral blood, taken 28 days after the second AZD1222 dose. CDR3 nucleotide sequence: TGTGCCAGCAGCTTGGGTATACTAACTCTGGGCGAGCAGTACTTC. The encoded protein is CASSLGILTLGEQYF.